The 24 T cell receptor beta chains presented below share a single source sample, sequenced in a study of cytomegalovirus exposure and HLA in healthy donors. The PCR employed 60 Vbeta primers together with 13 Jbeta primers. Data came from immunoSEQ multiplex PCR; TCRdb stores just in-frame clones and leaves some out. Of roughly 120,000 clones listed, approximately 71% are singletons. The material sequenced was PBMCs. The receptor set was obtained from a man in his forties or fifties in good health and CMV-seronegative.

Only a few counts were recorded for this clone. The chain couples TRBV5-1 to TRBJ2-7; maybe TRBD1 (5 bases). The CDR3 contains 15 residues. V lost 1 base to trimming and J lost 6 bases, with 17 bases between them. The germline CDR1 and CDR2 sequences are SGHRS and YFSETQ. The DNA for the CDR3 is TGCGCCAGCAGCTTGTCTGCAGGGAAAGGGCGCGAGCAGTACTTC. Residues: CASSLSAGKGREQYF.

The V call is TRBV29-1, the J call TRBJ2-1; TRBD1 agrees at 10 bases. Per the germline V gene, CDR1 is SQVTM and CDR2 is ANQGSEA. Trimming at V came to 2 bases and at J to 1 base, leaving 5 bases not matched to a gene. The CDR3 covers 16 residues. The CDR3 region is CSVEQVGQGSYNEQFF. DNA of the CDR3: TGCAGCGTTGAACAGGTGGGACAGGGGTCCTACAATGAGCAGTTCTTC.

V usage is TRBV5-8 and J usage is TRBJ2-3, with a weak D call TRBD2 (7 bases). The CDR3 totals 15 residues. Per germline, CDR1 SGHTS and CDR2 YDEGEE. V lost 2 bases and J lost 6, with 16 bases in between. The CDR3 nucleotides are TGTGCCAGCAGCTTAGGCGGGGGCAGTGAGGATACGCAGTATTTT. It yields the protein CASSLGGGSEDTQYF.

This rearrangement joins TRBV7-9 to TRBJ2-1; the match to TRBD2 covers 13 bases. The V gene's germline CDR1 is SEHNR and CDR2 FQNEAQ (reference sequence). The CDR3 contains 15 residues. V lost 4 bases and J lost 8; bases outside the gene matches: 5. CDR3: CASSSTSGGADEQFF. The CDR3 DNA reads as TGTGCCAGCAGCTCCACTAGCGGGGGGGCAGATGAGCAGTTCTTC.

V is TRBV7-8 and J is TRBJ1-2; possible D gene TRBD1, 6 bases. The germline V gene has CDR1 SGHVS and CDR2 FQNEAQ. This CDR3 contains 16 residues. V lost 1 base and J 3 bases, leaving 15 bases between the germline ends. CDR3 in DNA: TGTGCCAGCAGCTTAGAAGGGACATTCGGTTACTATGGCTACACCTTC. Its translation: CASSLEGTFGYYGYTF.

The V and J genes are TRBV19 and TRBJ2-1; 7 bases agree with TRBD2. The V gene's germline CDR1 is LNHDA and CDR2 SQIVND (reference sequence). The ends lost 4 bases at V and 2 bases at J; junction bases unmatched: 5. This CDR3 comprises 15 residues. The CDR3 loop is CASSSASGAYNEQFF. The CDR3 DNA follows: TGTGCCAGTAGTAGTGCTAGCGGCGCCTACAATGAGCAGTTCTTC.

Details on this clone: One end of the junction does not line up with germline, which may come from a read error. This rearrangement joins TRBV11-3 to TRBJ2-2; the D gene is possibly TRBD1 (6 bases). This CDR3 contains 14 residues. The germline V gene has CDR1 SGHNT and CDR2 YENEEA. CDR3 region: CASSFRTDTGELFF. For the CDR3, the DNA is TGTGCCAGCAGCTTCAGGACAGACACCGGAGAGCTGTTTTTT.

The chain recombines TRBV7-2 with TRBJ1-6; D may be TRBD1 (6 bases). Germline values: CDR1 SGHTA, CDR2 FQGNSA. The CDR3 contains 12 residues. V was clipped by 5 bases and J by 15 bases, with 14 bases between them. CDR3 sequence (DNA): TGTGCCAGCAGCCTTACTGGGACACACCTCCACTTT. It yields the protein CASSLTGTHLHF. Looking up the rest from reference TRBV7-2 and TRBJ1-6 gives the full variable domain: GAGVSQSPSNKVTEKGKDVELRCDPISGHTALYWYRQSLGQGLEFLIYFQGNSAPDKSGLPSDRFSAERTGGSVSTLTIQRTQQEDSAVYLCASSLTGTHLHFGNGTRLTVT.

In this sample, this clone turned up a few times. The genes are TRBV28 and TRBJ1-4; 8 nucleotides agree with TRBD1. Germline V gene data show CDR1 as MDHEN and CDR2 as SYDVKM. Losses at the gene ends were 8 bases for V and 10 bases for J; bases not matched to a gene: 15. There are 15 residues in the CDR3. Here the CDR3 DNA reads TGTGCCAGCGAGACTACAGGGGGTGATAGGAGAAAACTGTTTTTT. Translated: CASETTGGDRRKLFF.

The gene calls are TRBV2 and TRBJ1-3; perhaps TRBD1 as D (5 bases). V was cut by 6 bases and J by 2 bases, with 14 bases left in between. Germline loops: CDR1 SNHLY, CDR2 FYNNEI. The CDR3 sequence is 15 residues long. CDR3 region: CASSAQAGTGNTIYF. The CDR3 DNA sequence: TGTGCCAGCAGCGCCCAGGCAGGGACTGGAAACACCATATATTTT.

The chain recombines TRBV5-1 with TRBJ2-3; tentatively, D is TRBD2 (5 bases). Germline CDR1 is SGHRS and CDR2 is YFSETQ. V was cut by 4 bases and J by 0 bases, with 12 bases left in between. This CDR3 is 15 amino acids long. In DNA, the CDR3 is TGCGCCAGCAGCGCGAGCGGAACTAGCACAGATACGCAGTATTTT. Translation: CASSASGTSTDTQYF.

V usage is TRBV6-1 and J usage is TRBJ1-2, with 8 bases matching TRBD1. The CDR3 covers 16 residues. Germline V gene sequence: CDR1 MNHNS, CDR2 SASEGT. V dropped 1 base and J dropped 7; count of bases not matched to a gene: 11. The CDR3: CASSEGQGAAYFGYTF. The CDR3 region has the DNA TGTGCCAGCAGTGAAGGGCAGGGGGCTGCGTACTTTGGCTACACCTTC.

The J gene is TRBJ2-7, the V gene TRBV4-3; TRBD2 aligns across 8 bases. Germline V CDR1 and CDR2: LGHNA, YSLEER. Trimming cost V 0 bases and J 2 bases; bases outside gene matches: 9. The CDR3 has 17 residues. CDR3 residues: CASSQDLLQRGTYEQYF. CDR3 DNA: TGCGCCAGCAGCCAAGATCTCTTGCAGCGGGGGACCTACGAGCAGTACTTC.

The genes are TRBV7-2 and TRBJ1-6, with 9 bases that match TRBD1. The V gene's germline CDR1 is SGHTA and CDR2 FQGNSA. The CDR3 contains 16 residues. V was clipped by 5 bases and J by 9 bases; unmatched bases: 11. DNA for the CDR3: TGTGCCAGCAGCGTACAGGGGGCAATTATTGGTTCACCCCTCCACTTT. Its protein product is CASSVQGAIIGSPLHF.

The rearrangement uses TRBV7-9 and TRBJ1-2, with 10 bases matching TRBD1. The CDR3 is made up of 16 amino acids. J was trimmed by 6 bases and V by 4 bases; bases with no gene match: 11. Germline V gives CDR1 SEHNR, CDR2 FQNEAQ (reference sequence). The CDR3: CASSSVPGQGNNGYTF. CDR3 bases: TGTGCCAGCAGCTCCGTCCCGGGACAGGGGAATAATGGCTACACCTTC.

The chain employs TRBV11-1 and TRBJ2-7; 9 nucleotides match TRBD1. Germline trimming cut 2 bases from V and 0 bases from J; bases unmatched to any gene: 5. The CDR3 contains 16 residues. Germline CDR1 and CDR2: SGHAT and FQDESV (reference sequence). CDR3 region: CASSLTGTGSSYEQYF. In nucleotides, the CDR3 is TGTGCCAGCAGCTTAACGGGGACAGGGAGCTCCTACGAGCAGTACTTC.

The chain uses TRBV7-3 and TRBJ2-1; D may be TRBD2 (6 bases). V was cut by 0 bases and J by 8 bases, with 17 bases left in between. The CDR3 has 16 residues. Germline V gene lookup returns CDR1 SGHTA and CDR2 FQGTGA. DNA of the CDR3: TGTGCCAGCAGCTTAACGTTCCCAGGGAGGCGGGATGAGCAGTTCTTC. It yields the protein CASSLTFPGRRDEQFF.

This clone was seen a handful of times. This chain joins TRBV5-1 and TRBJ2-1; a weak D match, TRBD2 (6 bases). The V and J ends lost 0 bases and 4 bases respectively, with 23 bases between them. This CDR3 is 19 amino acids long. Per the germline V gene, CDR1 is SGHRS and CDR2 is YFSETQ. CDR3 bases: TGCGCCAGCAGCTTGGGACGGGACGGGGGAGTAGGTGCTTACAATGAGCAGTTCTTC. It codes for CASSLGRDGGVGAYNEQFF.

The chain couples TRBV11-2 to TRBJ2-7; D is uncertain. The CDR3 contains 10 residues. Trimming stripped 4 bases from V and 9 bases from J, with 7 bases between. Germline CDR1 SGHAT, CDR2 FQNNGV. The chain's CDR3 is CASSSGGQYF. The DNA of the CDR3 is TGTGCCAGCAGCTCCGGTGGGCAGTACTTC.

This clone occurred a few times. The CDR3 DNA reads TGTGCCAGCAGCACTACAGGGGTCGGAGGGGTCACTGAAGCTTTCTTT. This translates into CASSTTGVGGVTEAFF. The rearrangement uses TRBV7-9 and TRBJ1-1; 7 bases fit TRBD1. Germline trimming cut 5 bases from V and 4 bases from J; bases unmatched to any gene: 13. The CDR3 is made up of 16 amino acids. The germline CDR1 and CDR2 sequences are SEHNR and FQNEAQ (reference sequence).

This sequence joins TRBV27 and TRBJ1-4, with 7 bases identical to TRBD1. Germline CDR1 MNHEY, CDR2 SMNVEV (reference sequence). The CDR3 sequence is 15 residues long. Losses at the gene ends were 5 bases for V and 8 bases for J; bases not matched to a gene: 11. CDR3 sequence reads: CASSGAGTAREKLFF. The DNA for the CDR3 is TGTGCCAGCAGTGGCGCGGGGACAGCTAGGGAAAAACTGTTTTTT.

This clone has only one observation. The rearrangement links TRBV15 to TRBJ1-1; 7 bases match TRBD1. This CDR3 spans 15 amino acids. Germline loops: CDR1 LNHNV, CDR2 YYDKDF (reference sequence). Trimming cost V 5 bases and J 0 bases; bases outside gene matches: 6. CDR3 amino acids: CATSSDRSMNTEAFF. Written as DNA, the CDR3 is TGTGCCACCAGCTCGGACAGGAGCATGAACACTGAAGCTTTCTTT.

The chain has TRBV18 and TRBJ2-7; 8 nucleotides agree with TRBD1. J gave up 2 bases and V 4 bases, and 7 bases lay outside the gene matches. The CDR3 has 15 amino acids. Germline loops: CDR1 KGHSH, CDR2 LQKENI. CDR3 residues: CASSLDRGVTYEQYF. The CDR3, as DNA: TGTGCCAGCTCACTAGACAGGGGCGTAACCTACGAGCAGTACTTC. The whole variable domain, filled in from reference TRBV18 and TRBJ2-7, reads NAGVMQNPRHLVRRRGQEARLRCSPMKGHSHVYWYRQLPEEGLKFMVYLQKENIIDESGMPKERFSAEFPKEGPSILRIQQVVRGDSAAYFCASSLDRGVTYEQYFGPGTRLTVT.

V usage is TRBV21-1 and J usage is TRBJ2-7; TRBD1 is the table's D call and was not checked against the DNA. TRBV21-1 is termed a pseudogene. The CDR3 contains 14 residues. CDR3 DNA: TGTGCCAGCAGCAAAGTTGCGACAGGGGACGAGCAGTACTTC. The encoded protein is CASSKVATGDEQYF.